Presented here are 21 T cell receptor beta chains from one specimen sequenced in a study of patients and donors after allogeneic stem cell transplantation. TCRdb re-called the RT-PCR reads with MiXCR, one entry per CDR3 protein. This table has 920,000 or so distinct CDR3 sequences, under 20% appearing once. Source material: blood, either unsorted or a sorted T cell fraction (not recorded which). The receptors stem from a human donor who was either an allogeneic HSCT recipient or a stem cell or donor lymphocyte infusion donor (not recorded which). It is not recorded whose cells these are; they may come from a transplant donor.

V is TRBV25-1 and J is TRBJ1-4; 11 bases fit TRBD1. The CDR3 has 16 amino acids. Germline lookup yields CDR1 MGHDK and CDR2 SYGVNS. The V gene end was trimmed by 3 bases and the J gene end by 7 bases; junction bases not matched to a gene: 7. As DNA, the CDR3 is TGTGCCAGCAGTGATCGGGACAGGGGGAAGGGTGAAAAACTGTTTTTT. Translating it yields CASSDRDRGKGEKLFF.

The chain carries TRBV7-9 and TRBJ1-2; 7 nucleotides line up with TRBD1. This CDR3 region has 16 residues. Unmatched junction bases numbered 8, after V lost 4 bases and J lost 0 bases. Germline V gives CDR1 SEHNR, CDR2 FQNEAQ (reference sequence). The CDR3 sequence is CASSWTGSKSNYGYTF. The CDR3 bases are TGTGCCAGCAGCTGGACAGGCTCTAAGTCTAACTATGGCTACACCTTC. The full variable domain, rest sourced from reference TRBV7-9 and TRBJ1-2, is DTGVSQNPRHKITKRGQNVTFRCDPISEHNRLYWYRQTLGQGPEFLTYFQNEAQLEKSRLLSDRFSAERPKGSFSTLEIQRTEQGDSAMYLCASSWTGSKSNYGYTFGSGTRLTVV.

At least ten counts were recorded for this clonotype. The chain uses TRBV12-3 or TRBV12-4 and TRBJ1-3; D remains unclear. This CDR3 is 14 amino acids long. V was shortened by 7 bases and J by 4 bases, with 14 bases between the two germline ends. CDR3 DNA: TGTGCCAGCACCATGACATCTTTGGGAAACACCATATATTTT. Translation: CASTMTSLGNTIYF.

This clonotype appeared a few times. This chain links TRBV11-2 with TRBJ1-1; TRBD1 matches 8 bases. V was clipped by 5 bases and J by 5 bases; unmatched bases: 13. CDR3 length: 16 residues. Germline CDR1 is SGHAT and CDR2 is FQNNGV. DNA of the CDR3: TGTGCCAGCAGCCTAATACTTGGACAGGGCGGGACTGAAGCTTTCTTT. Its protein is CASSLILGQGGTEAFF. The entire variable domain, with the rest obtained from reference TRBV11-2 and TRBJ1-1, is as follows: EAGVAQSPRYKIIEKRQSVAFWCNPISGHATLYWYQQILGQGPKLLIQFQNNGVVDDSQLPKDRFSAERLKGVDSTLKIQPAKLEDSAVYLCASSLILGQGGTEAFFGQGTRLTVV.

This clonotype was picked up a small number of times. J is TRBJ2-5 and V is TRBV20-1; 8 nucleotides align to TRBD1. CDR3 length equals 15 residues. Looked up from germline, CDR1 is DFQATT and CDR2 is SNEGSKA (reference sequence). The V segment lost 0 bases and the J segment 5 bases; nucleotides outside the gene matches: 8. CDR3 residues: CSAREWGQVEETQYF. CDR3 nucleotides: TGCAGTGCTAGAGAATGGGGACAGGTGGAGGAGACCCAGTACTTC.

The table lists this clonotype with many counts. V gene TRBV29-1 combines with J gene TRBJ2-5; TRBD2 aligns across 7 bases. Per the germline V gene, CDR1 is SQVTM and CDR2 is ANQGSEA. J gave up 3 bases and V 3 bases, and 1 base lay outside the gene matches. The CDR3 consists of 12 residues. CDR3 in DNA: TGCAGCGTTGATCGGGGGGAAGAGACCCAGTACTTC. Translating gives CSVDRGEETQYF.

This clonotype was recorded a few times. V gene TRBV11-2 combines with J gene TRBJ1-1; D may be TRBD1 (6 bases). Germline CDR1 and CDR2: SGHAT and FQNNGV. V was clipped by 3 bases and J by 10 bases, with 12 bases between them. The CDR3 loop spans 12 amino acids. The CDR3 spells CASSFWGAAAFF. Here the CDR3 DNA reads TGTGCCAGCAGCTTTTGGGGGGCTGCAGCTTTCTTT.

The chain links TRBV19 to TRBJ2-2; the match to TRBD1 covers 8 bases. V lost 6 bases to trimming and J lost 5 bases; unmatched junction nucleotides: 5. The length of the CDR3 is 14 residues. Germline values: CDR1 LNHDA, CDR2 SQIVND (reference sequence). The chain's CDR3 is CASRLDRGTGELFF. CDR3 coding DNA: TGTGCCAGTAGATTAGACAGGGGTACCGGGGAGCTGTTTTTT.

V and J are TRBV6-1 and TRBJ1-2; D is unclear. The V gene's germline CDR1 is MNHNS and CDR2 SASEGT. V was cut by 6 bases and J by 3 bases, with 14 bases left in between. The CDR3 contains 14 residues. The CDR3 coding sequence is TGTGCCAGCAGGCGAAACAGAGAATACTATGGCTACACCTTC. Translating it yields CASRRNREYYGYTF.

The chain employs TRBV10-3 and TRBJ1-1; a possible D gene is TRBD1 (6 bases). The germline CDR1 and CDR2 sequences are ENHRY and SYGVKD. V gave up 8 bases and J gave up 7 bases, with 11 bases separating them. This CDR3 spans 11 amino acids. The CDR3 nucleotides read TGTGCCATCGGCGGACAGAGTGAAGCTTTCTTT. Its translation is CAIGGQSEAFF.

Written as DNA, the CDR3 is TGTGCCTGGAGTGTTCCGGCCCGGAGGAGTGAAGCTTTCTTT. Its protein product is CAWSVPARRSEAFF. This chain uses TRBV30 with TRBJ1-1, with D uncertain. Trimming left V 0 bases short and J 7 bases short, with 15 bases between. In germline, CDR1 is GTSNPN, CDR2 SVGIG (reference sequence). The CDR3 consists of 14 residues.

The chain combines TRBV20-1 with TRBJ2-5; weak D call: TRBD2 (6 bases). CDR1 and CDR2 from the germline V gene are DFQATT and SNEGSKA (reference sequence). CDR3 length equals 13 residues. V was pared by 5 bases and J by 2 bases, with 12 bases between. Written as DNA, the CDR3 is TGCAGTGCTCATTGGGCGGGACAAGAGACCCAGTACTTC. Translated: CSAHWAGQETQYF.

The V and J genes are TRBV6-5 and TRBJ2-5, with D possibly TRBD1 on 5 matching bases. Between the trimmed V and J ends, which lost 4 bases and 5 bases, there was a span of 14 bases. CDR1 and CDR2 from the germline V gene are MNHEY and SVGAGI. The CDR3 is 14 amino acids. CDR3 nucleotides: TGTGCCAGCAGTTTAGGGGCCTCCCAGGAGACCCAGTACTTC. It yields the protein CASSLGASQETQYF.

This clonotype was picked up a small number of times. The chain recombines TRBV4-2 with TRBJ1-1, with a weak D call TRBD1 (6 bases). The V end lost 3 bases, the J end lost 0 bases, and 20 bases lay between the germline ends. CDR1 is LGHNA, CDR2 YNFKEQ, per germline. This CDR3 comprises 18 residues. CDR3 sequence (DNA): TGTGCCAGCAGCCAGGCCAGACAGGCTTCACCGATGAACACTGAAGCTTTCTTT. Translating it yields CASSQARQASPMNTEAFF.

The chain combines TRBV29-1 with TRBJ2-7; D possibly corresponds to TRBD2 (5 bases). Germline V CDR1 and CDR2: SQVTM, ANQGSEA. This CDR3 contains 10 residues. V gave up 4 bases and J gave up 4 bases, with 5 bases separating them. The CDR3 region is CSVGEYEQYF. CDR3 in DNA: TGCAGCGTTGGGGAGTACGAGCAGTACTTC.

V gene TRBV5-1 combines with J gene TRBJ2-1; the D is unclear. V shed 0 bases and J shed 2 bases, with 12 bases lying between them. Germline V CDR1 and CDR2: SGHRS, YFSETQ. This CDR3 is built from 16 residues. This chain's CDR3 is CASSLVARSTYNEQFF. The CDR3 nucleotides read TGCGCCAGCAGCTTGGTGGCGCGGTCCACCTACAATGAGCAGTTCTTC.

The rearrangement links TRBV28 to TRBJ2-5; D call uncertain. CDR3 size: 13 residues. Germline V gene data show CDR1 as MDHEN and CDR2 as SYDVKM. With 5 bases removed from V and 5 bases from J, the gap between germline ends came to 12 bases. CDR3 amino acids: CASSPPVIETQYF. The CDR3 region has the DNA TGTGCCAGCAGTCCGCCAGTTATCGAGACCCAGTACTTC.

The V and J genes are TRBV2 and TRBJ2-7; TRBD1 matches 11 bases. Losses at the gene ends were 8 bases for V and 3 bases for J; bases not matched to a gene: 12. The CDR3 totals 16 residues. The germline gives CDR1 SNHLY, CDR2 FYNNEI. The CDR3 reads CASAGQGAGSGYEQYF. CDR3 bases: TGTGCCAGCGCCGGACAGGGGGCCGGGTCGGGCTACGAGCAGTACTTC.

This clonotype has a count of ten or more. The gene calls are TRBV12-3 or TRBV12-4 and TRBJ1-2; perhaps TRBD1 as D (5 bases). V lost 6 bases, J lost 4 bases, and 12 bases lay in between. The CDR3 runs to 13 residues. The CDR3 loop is CASSQGRFYGYTF. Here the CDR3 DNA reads TGTGCCAGCAGCCAGGGACGGTTCTATGGCTACACCTTC.

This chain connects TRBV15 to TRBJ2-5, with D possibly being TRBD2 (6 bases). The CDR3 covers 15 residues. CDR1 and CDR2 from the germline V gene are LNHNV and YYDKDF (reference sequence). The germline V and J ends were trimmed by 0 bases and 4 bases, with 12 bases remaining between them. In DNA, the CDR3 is TGTGCCACCAGCAGAGATATTGGGGGACTAGAGACCCAGTACTTC. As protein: CATSRDIGGLETQYF.

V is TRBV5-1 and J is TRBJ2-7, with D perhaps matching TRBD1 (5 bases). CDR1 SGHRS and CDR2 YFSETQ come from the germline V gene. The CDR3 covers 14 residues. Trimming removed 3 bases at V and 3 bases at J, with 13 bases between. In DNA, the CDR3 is TGCGCCAGCAGCTATCGAGGACAAGACTACGAGCAGTACTTC. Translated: CASSYRGQDYEQYF.